Following are 5 T cell receptor beta chains from one sample sequenced in a study of memory CD4+ T cells and cytomegalovirus serostatus. Using immunoSEQ multiplex PCR, the repertoire was profiled, and TCRdb retains in-frame clones only, with some absent. The sample holds about 27,000 clones; 76% are singletons and the top ten take around 1%. Single viable CD3+CD4+CD8-CD45RO+ cells were sorted as the memory CD4+ T cells. The sequenced sample was memory CD4+ T cells from blood. The receptors stem from an adult in good health and CMV-seronegative.

The chain uses TRBV7-9 and TRBJ1-2; D remains unclear. The CDR3 is 13 residues long. Germline values: CDR1 SEHNR, CDR2 FQNEAQ (reference sequence). The V end lost 2 bases, the J end lost 2 bases, and 6 bases lay between the germline ends. DNA of the CDR3: TGTGCCAGCAGCTTAAACACCAACTATGGCTACACCTTC. Amino acids: CASSLNTNYGYTF. Looking up the rest from reference TRBV7-9 and TRBJ1-2 gives the full variable domain: DTGVSQNPRHKITKRGQNVTFRCDPISEHNRLYWYRQTLGQGPEFLTYFQNEAQLEKSRLLSDRFSAERPKGSFSTLEIQRTEQGDSAMYLCASSLNTNYGYTFGSGTRLTVV.

This rearrangement joins TRBV5-1 to TRBJ2-3; 7 nucleotides agree with TRBD1. The trim removed 0 bases at V and 4 bases at J, leaving 2 bases unmatched. The CDR3 runs 14 residues. Germline CDR1 is SGHRS and CDR2 is YFSETQ. CDR3 sequence (DNA): TGCGCCAGCAGCTTGGGGGACAGCCCAGATACGCAGTATTTT. This codes for CASSLGDSPDTQYF.

The J gene is TRBJ2-5, the V gene TRBV6-1, with unresolved D. Germline V gene lookup returns CDR1 MNHNS and CDR2 SASEGT. Trimming pared 10 bases from V and 1 base from J, leaving 16 bases between. The CDR3 contains 14 residues. The CDR3 reads CATKRDNGQETQYF. The CDR3 DNA sequence: TGTGCCACCAAACGAGATAACGGCCAAGAGACCCAGTACTTC.

This chain uses TRBV28 with TRBJ2-3; 8 nucleotides match TRBD2. Trimming cost V 7 bases and J 4 bases; bases outside gene matches: 10. The CDR3 contains 15 residues. Germline CDR1 and CDR2: MDHEN and SYDVKM. The CDR3 bases are TGTGCCAGCACCCATAGCGGGGAAGCATCAGATACGCAGTATTTT. It translates to CASTHSGEASDTQYF.

V usage is TRBV10-3 and J usage is TRBJ2-7; unclear D gene. CDR1 ENHRY and CDR2 SYGVKD come from the germline V gene. V was trimmed by 6 bases and J by 4 bases, leaving 13 bases between them. The CDR3 loop spans 13 amino acids. For the CDR3, the DNA is TGTGCCATCAGGCCTGGAGCTTCGTACGAGCAGTACTTC. This encodes CAIRPGASYEQYF.